These 16 T cell receptor beta chains were all obtained from the same sample, sequenced in a study of T cells in Graves' hyperthyroidism and ophthalmopathy. TCR beta CDR3 regions were amplified from RNA. The HTBI set primed first-round TCR CDR3 RT-PCR. From the multiplex PCR reads, TCRdb called clonotypes with MiXCR, one entry per CDR3 protein. The top ten clones hold about 43% of a sample with roughly 500,000 distinct CDR3 sequences, around 43% of them seen once. Sample: peripheral blood or thyroid tissue (not recorded which). The receptor source for this set is an adult woman with Graves' disease, either hyperthyroidism or ophthalmopathy (not recorded which).

J is TRBJ1-2 and V is TRBV24-1, with a weak D call TRBD1 (6 bases). In germline, CDR1 is KGHDR, CDR2 SFDVKD. The V end lost 3 bases, the J end lost 6 bases, and 10 bases lay between the germline ends. The length of the CDR3 is 13 residues. CDR3 sequence reads: CATSDPGDDGYTF. The CDR3 DNA reads as TGTGCCACCAGTGATCCAGGGGACGATGGCTACACCTTC.

This clonotype was found a few times. This sequence joins TRBV29-1 and TRBJ1-4; D not certain. In germline, CDR1 is SQVTM, CDR2 ANQGSEA. The CDR3 is 14 amino acids. Trimming stripped 2 bases from V and 0 bases from J, with 7 bases between. The chain's CDR3 is CSVEIGATNEKLFF. The CDR3 nucleotides read TGCAGCGTTGAAATTGGGGCAACTAATGAAAAACTGTTTTTT.

The rearrangement joins TRBV10-3 to TRBJ1-1; D perhaps matches TRBD1 (5 bases). Germline CDR1 and CDR2: ENHRY and SYGVKD. The CDR3 covers 14 residues. Trimming shortened V by 7 bases and J by 4 bases, and 16 bases separated the two germline ends. The CDR3 loop reads CAINGGRVATEAFF. The CDR3, as DNA: TGTGCCATCAATGGGGGTAGGGTGGCCACTGAAGCTTTCTTT.

The V call is TRBV5-8, the J call TRBJ2-2; the D is unclear. CDR3 size: 15 residues. The V gene lost 4 bases and the J gene lost 2 bases, with 12 bases spanning the gap. Germline CDR1 reads SGHTS; CDR2 reads YDEGEE. The CDR3 DNA sequence: TGTGCCAGCAGCCCTAGACGGACCAACACCGGGGAGCTGTTTTTT. This encodes CASSPRRTNTGELFF.

The chain is built from TRBV11-1 and TRBJ2-5, with D unclear. The CDR3 has 16 amino acids. V was shortened by 5 bases and J by 1 base, with 17 bases between the two germline ends. Germline loops: CDR1 SGHAT, CDR2 FQDESV (reference sequence). DNA of the CDR3: TGTGCCAGCAGCGTTGAAGATACTCCGTTCCAAGAGACCCAGTACTTC. This gives the protein CASSVEDTPFQETQYF. Looking up the rest from reference TRBV11-1 and TRBJ2-5 gives the full variable domain: EAEVAQSPRYKITEKSQAVAFWCDPISGHATLYWYRQILGQGPELLVQFQDESVVDDSQLPKDRFSAERLKGVDSTLKIQPAELGDSAMYLCASSVEDTPFQETQYFGPGTRLLVL.

This clonotype has a count of ten or more. CDR3 loop: CASSSGQVTEAFF. The CDR3 nucleotides read TGTGCCAGCAGTTCCGGACAGGTAACAGAAGCTTTCTTT. The chain has TRBV12-3 or TRBV12-4 and TRBJ1-1; 7 nucleotides align to TRBD1. This CDR3 has 13 amino acids. V shed 4 bases and J 8 bases; nucleotides not matched to a gene: 7.

This clonotype was picked up many times. This chain joins TRBV11-2 and TRBJ2-7; 9 bases match TRBD1. This CDR3 region has 14 residues. Trimming at V came to 3 bases and at J to 7 bases, leaving 7 bases not matched to a gene. Germline V gene lookup returns CDR1 SGHAT and CDR2 FQNNGV. The CDR3 here is CASSFRTGAREQYF. The CDR3 bases are TGTGCCAGCAGCTTCAGGACAGGGGCGAGGGAGCAGTACTTC. Filled out from reference TRBV11-2 and TRBJ2-7, the complete variable domain reads EAGVAQSPRYKIIEKRQSVAFWCNPISGHATLYWYQQILGQGPKLLIQFQNNGVVDDSQLPKDRFSAERLKGVDSTLKIQPAKLEDSAVYLCASSFRTGAREQYFGPGTRLTVT.

Of note for this clonotype: Mismatch with germline at one junction end may stem from a read error. The chain employs TRBV19 and TRBJ1-5; TRBD1 is a possible D gene (6 bases). The germline CDR1 and CDR2 sequences are LNHDA and SQIVND (reference sequence). CDR3 size: 14 residues. The CDR3, as DNA: TGTGCCGGTAGAACAGGGATCCGCAATCAGCCCCAGCATTTT. Translation gives CAGRTGIRNQPQHF. The whole variable domain, remainder taken from reference TRBV19 and TRBJ1-5, is DGGITQSPKYLFRKEGQNVTLSCEQNLNHDAMYWYRQDPGQGLRLIYYSQIVNDFQKGDIAEGYSVSREKKESFPLTVTSAQKNPTAFYLCAGRTGIRNQPQHFGDGTRLSIL.

Of note for this clonotype: This CDR3 is missing its conserved last phenylalanine or tryptophan, likely due to a read error. The limits of the CDR3 on the DNA are not certain, so only TCRdb's listed CDR3 is given. The genes are TRBV20-1 and TRBJ2-5; the D segment call TRBD1 is taken from the table without a DNA check. The CDR3 length is 16 residues, termini included. Germline CDR1 reads DFQATT; CDR2 reads SNEGSKA (reference sequence). CDR3: CSARNRQGDYGYTFGS.

The rearrangement joins TRBV10-3 to TRBJ2-5; 9 bases are a match to TRBD2. Germline CDR1 reads ENHRY; CDR2 reads SYGVKD. This CDR3 contains 14 residues. Trimming took 3 bases from V and 5 from J; bases not matched to a gene: 4. CDR3 residues: CAISEAGGEETQYF. In DNA form, the CDR3 reads TGTGCCATCAGTGAAGCGGGAGGAGAGGAGACCCAGTACTTC.

The sample holds a few counts of this clonotype. The V and J genes are TRBV6-6 and TRBJ2-7; D possibly corresponds to TRBD2 (6 bases). V gave up 6 bases and J gave up 2 bases, with 14 bases separating them. Per the germline V gene, CDR1 is MNHNY and CDR2 is SVGAGI (reference sequence). This CDR3 region has 14 residues. CDR3 nucleotide sequence: TGTGCCAGCAGGGACCGGGAGTCCACCTACGAGCAGTACTTC. Translating gives CASRDRESTYEQYF.

The chain combines TRBV7-9 with TRBJ2-7, with D perhaps TRBD1 or TRBD2 (6 bases each). The CDR3 is 16 amino acids. Germline CDR1 SEHNR, CDR2 FQNEAQ (reference sequence). V was shortened by 7 bases and J by 0 bases, with 19 bases between the two germline ends. The CDR3 reads CASTKSKGGTSYEQYF. Here the CDR3 DNA reads TGTGCCAGCACTAAATCCAAGGGGGGTACCTCCTACGAGCAGTACTTC.

CDR3 sequence: CASSSGQAINEKLFF. In nucleotides, the CDR3 is TGTGCCAGCAGCTCGGGACAGGCCATTAATGAAAAACTGTTTTTT. This chain joins TRBV7-2 and TRBJ1-4; TRBD1 matches 8 bases. The ends lost 4 bases at V and 4 bases at J; junction bases unmatched: 5. This CDR3 is 15 amino acids long. CDR1 SGHTA and CDR2 FQGNSA come from the germline V gene.

The rearrangement links TRBV14 to TRBJ1-6, with D hard to call. Germline V CDR1 and CDR2: SGHDN, FVKESK. The ends were cut back, 0 bases at V and 6 bases at J, with 9 bases in the middle. The CDR3 is made up of 15 amino acids. The DNA of the CDR3 is TGTGCCAGCAGCCAAGATATCGGCCTTAATTCACCCCTCCACTTT. Translating it yields CASSQDIGLNSPLHF. The entire variable domain, with the rest obtained from reference TRBV14 and TRBJ1-6, is as follows: EAGVTQFPSHSVIEKGQTVTLRCDPISGHDNLYWYRRVMGKEIKFLLHFVKESKQDESGMPNNRFLAERTGGTYSTLKVQPAELEDSGVYFCASSQDIGLNSPLHFGNGTRLTVT.

As concerns this clonotype: A junction boundary mismatches the germline segment, possibly from a read error. The chain carries TRBV10-3 and TRBJ1-5, with TRBD1 identical over 11 bases. The CDR3 covers 16 residues. Germline-derived CDR1 and CDR2 are ENHRY and SYGVKD. CDR3 bases: TGTGCCAGCAGTCGAGGCGTCGGGACAGGGGGACAGCCCCAGCATTTT. Protein: CASSRGVGTGGQPQHF.

V and J are TRBV25-1 and TRBJ2-5, with TRBD2 identical over 12 bases. Looked up from germline, CDR1 is MGHDK and CDR2 is SYGVNS. V was clipped by 8 bases and J by 4 bases; unmatched bases: 2. CDR3 length: 13 amino acids. DNA of the CDR3: TGTGCCAGCTGGGGACTAGCGGGAGAGACCCAGTACTTC. This translates into CASWGLAGETQYF.